This T cell receptor beta chain emerged from a study of early T cells in non-severe SARS-CoV-2 infection. Study summary: The input, bulk RNA from unsorted whole blood, was sequenced, and chains were unpaired.

This clonotype showed up many times. TCRdb used MiXCR to reprocess the 5' RACE reads, holding one entry per CDR3 protein. The sample consists of around 63,000 distinct CDR3 sequences, 10% of them appearing once. Germline CDR1 MDHEN, CDR2 SYDVKM. This CDR3 has 15 residues. After removal of 4 bases from V and 9 bases from J, the junction contained 8 bases not matched to a gene. The source of this sequence is an adult who was a healthcare worker with PCR-confirmed SARS-CoV-2 infection or an uninfected control (not recorded which). The sample here was whole blood, taken at baseline. The chain recombines TRBV28 with TRBJ2-4; TRBD2 matches at 11 bases. The CDR3 DNA reads TGTGCCAGCAGTTCCCGACTAGCGGGGCCCAGCATTCAGTACTTC. This gives the protein CASSSRLAGPSIQYF.